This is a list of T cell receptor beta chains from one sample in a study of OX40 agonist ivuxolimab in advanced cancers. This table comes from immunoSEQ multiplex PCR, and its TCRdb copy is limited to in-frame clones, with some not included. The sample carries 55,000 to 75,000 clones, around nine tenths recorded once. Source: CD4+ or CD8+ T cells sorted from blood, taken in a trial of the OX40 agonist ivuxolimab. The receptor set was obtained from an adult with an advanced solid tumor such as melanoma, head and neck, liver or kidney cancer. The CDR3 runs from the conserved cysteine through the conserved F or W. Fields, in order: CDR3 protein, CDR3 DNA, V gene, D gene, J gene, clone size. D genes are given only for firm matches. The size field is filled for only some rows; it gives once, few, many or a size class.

CASSLSGGYSNQPQHF,TGTGCCAGCAGTTTATCGGGGGGGTATAGCAATCAGCCCCAGCATTTT,TRBV27,-,TRBJ1-5,-
CASSRQGGETQYF,TGTGCCAGCAGCCGACAGGGGGGGGAGACCCAGTACTTC,TRBV7-8,TRBD1,TRBJ2-5,-
CASSLSAGLTGANVLTF,TGTGCCAGCAGCTTGTCCGCAGGTTTAACTGGGGCCAACGTCCTGACTTTC,TRBV7-2,-,TRBJ2-6,-
CASSSPYLSPSGGEDTQYF,TGTGCCAGCAGCTCTCCATACTTAAGTCCTAGCGGGGGAGAGGATACGCAGTATTTT,TRBV11-2,TRBD2,TRBJ2-3,-
CASSPRIGTRTQQYF,TGTGCCAGCAGTCCCAGAATAGGGACCCGGACTCAGCAGTACTTC,TRBV28,-,TRBJ2-7,few
CASSVVSGSHNEQFF,TGTGCCAGCAGCGTAGTTAGCGGGAGTCACAATGAGCAGTTCTTC,TRBV9,TRBD2,TRBJ2-1,-
CASSVSGKGQPQHF,TGTGCCAGCAGCGTATCAGGGAAGGGGCAGCCCCAGCATTTT,TRBV9,-,TRBJ1-5,-
CASSLGPGSPGNTIYF,TGTGCCAGCAGCTTAGGTCCGGGCTCCCCTGGAAACACCATATATTTT,TRBV11-2,-,TRBJ1-3,-
CASSLPGQGSYEQYF,TGTGCCAGCAGCCTCCCAGGGCAGGGATCCTACGAGCAGTACTTC,TRBV11-2,-,TRBJ2-7,-
CASSVDTSQGDTQYF,TGTGCCAGCAGCGTAGACACATCCCAAGGGGATACGCAGTATTTT,TRBV9,-,TRBJ2-3,-
CASSPSNLGEQFF,TGTGCCAGCAGCCCCTCCAACCTGGGTGAGCAGTTCTTC,TRBV11-1,-,TRBJ2-1,-
CASSPWRSGNEQFF,TGTGCCAGCAGCCCTTGGCGGAGTGGAAATGAGCAGTTCTTC,TRBV14,-,TRBJ2-1,-
CASSDGPGDTQYF,TGTGCCAGCAGTGATGGGCCAGGAGATACGCAGTATTTT,TRBV2,-,TRBJ2-3,-
CASSSGGGDTQYF,TGTGCCAGCAGCTCCGGGGGTGGCGATACGCAGTATTTT,TRBV7-3,-,TRBJ2-3,-
CASTSPAALTGELFF,TGTGCCAGCACTAGCCCGGCGGCACTCACCGGGGAGCTGTTTTTT,TRBV7-9,-,TRBJ2-2,-
CASSEAHRGTQYF,TGCGCCAGCAGTGAGGCCCACCGGGGGACCCAGTACTTC,TRBV10-2,-,TRBJ2-5,-
CASSPKDRGLETQYF,TGTGCCAGCAGCCCCAAGGACAGGGGGCTGGAGACCCAGTACTTC,TRBV13,TRBD1,TRBJ2-5,-
CASSQGTGFAGELFF,TGCGCCAGCAGCCAGGGGACAGGGTTCGCCGGGGAGCTGTTTTTT,TRBV4-1,TRBD1,TRBJ2-2,-
CASSPYQEASNYGYTF,TGTGCCAGCAGTCCGTATCAGGAGGCTAGTAACTATGGCTACACCTTC,TRBV28,-,TRBJ1-2,once
CASSSSGGSFYEQYF,TGTGCCAGCAGCTCTAGCGGGGGGAGCTTCTACGAGCAGTACTTC,TRBV11-2,TRBD2,TRBJ2-7,-
CSVRTGTAYEQYF,TGCAGCGTGCGGACAGGGACCGCATACGAGCAGTACTTC,TRBV29-1,TRBD1,TRBJ2-7,-
CASSLERLNTEAFF,TGTGCCAGCAGCTTAGAAAGACTGAACACTGAAGCTTTCTTT,TRBV7-9,-,TRBJ1-1,-
CASSVAMGIYEQYF,TGTGCCAGCAGCGTAGCTATGGGAATCTACGAGCAGTACTTC,TRBV9,-,TRBJ2-7,-
CASSQVQGFDYEQYF,TGCGCCAGCAGCCAAGTACAGGGCTTTGACTACGAGCAGTACTTC,TRBV4-1,-,TRBJ2-7,-
CASSIRTANTEAFF,TGTGCCAGTAGTATCCGGACAGCCAACACTGAAGCTTTCTTT,TRBV19,-,TRBJ1-1,-
CASSPLESRSYEQYF,TGTGCCAGCAGTCCCCTAGAGTCAAGGTCCTACGAGCAGTACTTC,TRBV27,-,TRBJ2-7,-
CASSTPQTEQYF,TGTGCCAGCAGCACACCCCAGACCGAGCAGTACTTC,TRBV7-9,-,TRBJ2-7,-
CASSGQGERYGYTF,TGTGCCAGCAGTGGCCAAGGGGAAAGGTATGGCTACACCTTC,TRBV6-1,-,TRBJ1-2,-
CATLTPGADGANVLTF,TGTGCCACTCTGACTCCAGGGGCTGATGGGGCCAACGTCCTGACTTTC,TRBV27,-,TRBJ2-6,-
CASSRGHSYEQYF,TGCGCCAGCAGCAGGGGACACTCCTACGAGCAGTACTTC,TRBV5-1,-,TRBJ2-7,-
CASSQSGTQGAYEQYF,TGTGCCAGCAGCCAATCGGGGACCCAGGGGGCCTACGAGCAGTACTTC,TRBV16,TRBD1,TRBJ2-7,-
CASSKEDLISNQPQHF,TGTGCCAGCAGCAAAGAGGACCTTATAAGCAATCAGCCCCAGCATTTT,TRBV21-1,-,TRBJ1-5,once
CAWNIGSYEQYF,TGTGCCTGGAACATAGGATCCTACGAGCAGTACTTC,TRBV30,-,TRBJ2-7,-
CASSVLAGGRDIQYF,TGTGCCAGCAGTGTCTTAGCGGGAGGTAGGGACATTCAGTACTTC,TRBV2,TRBD2,TRBJ2-4,-
CAWSGPGGTIYF,TGTGCCTGGAGTGGACCCGGCGGTACCATATATTTT,TRBV30,-,TRBJ1-3,-
CASSHPGGGRYIQYF,TGTGCCAGTAGCCACCCCGGCGGAGGGCGATACATTCAGTACTTC,TRBV19,-,TRBJ2-4,-
CASSLEPSGRGNIQYF,TGTGCCAGCAGCTTAGAGCCTAGCGGGAGAGGAAACATTCAGTACTTC,TRBV13,TRBD2,TRBJ2-4,-
CAWRGPHKWVNTEAFF,TGTGCCTGGAGGGGCCCCCATAAGTGGGTGAACACTGAAGCTTTCTTT,TRBV30,-,TRBJ1-1,-
CASSYAGQIYTGELFF,TGTGCCAGCAGTTACGCGGGACAGATCTACACCGGGGAGCTGTTTTTT,TRBV6-5,-,TRBJ2-2,-
CASSRLKGATDTQYF,TGTGCCAGCAGCCGCCTAAAGGGAGCGACAGATACGCAGTATTTT,TRBV7-9,-,TRBJ2-3,-
CASSSRPGTGDREQFF,TGTGCCAGCAGCTCAAGACCGGGGACAGGGGACCGTGAGCAGTTCTTC,TRBV7-2,TRBD1,TRBJ2-1,-
CASSEFLQGGSYEQYF,TGTGCCAGCAGTGAGTTCTTACAGGGAGGCTCCTACGAGCAGTACTTC,TRBV2,-,TRBJ2-7,-
CASSLVGGEGETQYF,TGTGCCAGCAGCTTAGTAGGGGGCGAGGGAGAGACCCAGTACTTC,TRBV7-2,TRBD1,TRBJ2-5,-
CASSSGRHEQFF,TGTGCCAGCAGCTCTGGACGCCATGAGCAGTTCTTC,TRBV9,-,TRBJ2-1,-
CASRLAQEGGTEAFF,TGTGCAAGTCGCTTAGCGCAGGAAGGGGGAACTGAAGCTTTCTTT,TRBV12-2,-,TRBJ1-1,-
CASSLSQLYEQYF,TGTGCCAGCAGCTTATCCCAGCTTTACGAGCAGTACTTC,TRBV7-6,-,TRBJ2-7,-
CSAGTSGGGEQFF,TGCAGCGCCGGGACTAGCGGAGGGGGTGAGCAGTTCTTC,TRBV29-1,TRBD2,TRBJ2-1,-
CASSFRLTLAKNIQYF,TGTGCCAGCAGCTTCAGACTCACCTTAGCCAAAAACATTCAGTACTTC,TRBV28,-,TRBJ2-4,-
CASSQQVVEKLFF,TGTGCCAGCTCCCAACAGGTGGTTGAAAAACTGTTTTTT,TRBV6-6,-,TRBJ1-4,-
CSVVFAGVGNEQFF,TGCAGCGTTGTCTTCGCGGGAGTGGGTAATGAGCAGTTCTTC,TRBV29-1,TRBD2,TRBJ2-1,-
CSVSTGGPSDGYTF,TGCAGCGTGAGCACAGGGGGCCCTAGTGATGGCTACACCTTC,TRBV29-1,TRBD1,TRBJ1-2,-
CASSSPGRADGWETQYF,TGTGCCAGCAGCTCGCCCGGGAGGGCCGATGGTTGGGAGACCCAGTACTTC,TRBV7-9,TRBD2,TRBJ2-5,-
CASTGEATDTQYF,TGTGCCAGCACGGGGGAGGCCACAGATACGCAGTATTTT,TRBV6-6,-,TRBJ2-3,-
CASSQGDADTQYF,TGCGCCAGCAGCCAAGGCGATGCAGATACGCAGTATTTT,TRBV4-1,-,TRBJ2-3,-
CASSIDSGLYTGELFF,TGTGCCAGTAGTATAGATAGCGGGTTATACACCGGGGAGCTGTTTTTT,TRBV19,TRBD2,TRBJ2-2,-
CSVGGSQDRDALHDEQYF,TGCAGCGTTGGGGGTTCGCAGGACAGGGATGCCTTACACGACGAGCAGTACTTC,TRBV29-1,TRBD1,TRBJ2-7,-
CASKTGKEDNQPQHF,TGTGCCAGCAAGACAGGTAAGGAGGACAATCAGCCCCAGCATTTT,TRBV28,-,TRBJ1-5,-